This T cell receptor beta chain was profiled in a study of shared clonotypes between healthy human individuals. CD45RO negativity and positive selection for CCR7 defined naive CD8 cells, a population that excluded terminally differentiated effector memory CD45RA+ cells. Germline V gene lookup returns CDR1 MNHEY and CDR2 SMNVEV (reference sequence). This CDR3 region has 15 residues. V was cut by 3 bases and J by 3 bases, with 15 bases left in between. Sequencing was performed with immunoSEQ multiplex PCR; in TCRdb, only in-frame clones are kept and a portion is missing. This table has 2 million to 2.5 million clones, 85% to 95% appearing once.

The clonotype was recovered from a young man in good health. Some clones in this sample may be carry-over from other donors' samples. The chain has TRBV27 and TRBJ2-7, with a possible D match to TRBD2 (6 bases). Source material: naive CD8+ T cells from PBMCs. The CDR3 region is CASSFIRDGGYEQYF. CDR3 DNA: TGTGCCAGCAGTTTCATCCGGGACGGGGGCTACGAGCAGTACTTC.